The 15 T cell receptor beta chains presented below share a single source sample, sequenced in a study of Graves' ophthalmopathy and Graves' hyperthyroidism. RNA transcripts yielded amplified TCR beta CDR3 regions. HTBI primers served in a first-round RT-PCR, which a second-round multiplex PCR followed. MiXCR, run by TCRdb on the multiplex PCR reads, gives a single entry per CDR3 protein. Here the sample spans hundreds of thousands of distinct CDR3 sequences, around 40% being singletons. Sequenced sample: peripheral blood. Receptors originate from an adult man with Graves' ophthalmopathy.

The rearrangement joins TRBV25-1 to TRBJ2-2; unclear D gene. Between the trimmed V and J ends, which lost 5 bases and 5 bases, there was a span of 12 bases. CDR3 length equals 14 residues. In germline, CDR1 is MGHDK, CDR2 SYGVNS. The CDR3 coding sequence is TGTGCCAGCAGTTTAGTAAGAAGAACCGGGGAGCTGTTTTTT. This gives the protein CASSLVRRTGELFF.

This clonotype was picked up one time. The CDR3 does not close with the conserved phenylalanine or tryptophan, likely indicating a read error. The CDR3 bases are TGTGCCAGCAGCTTAGAGGGTACTATGGCCGGGGAGCTGTTTTCT. Protein product: CASSLEGTMAGELFS. The rearrangement uses TRBV7-6 and TRBJ2-2; D is unclear. V shed 1 base and J shed 6 bases, with 12 bases lying between them. This CDR3 is built from 15 residues. Germline lookup yields CDR1 SGHVS and CDR2 FNYEAQ.

This clonotype was recorded a few times. The J gene is TRBJ1-2, the V gene TRBV7-9, with D unclear. The V gene lost 4 bases and the J gene lost 4 bases, with 16 bases spanning the gap. CDR1 is SEHNR, CDR2 FQNEAQ, per germline (reference sequence). The length of the CDR3 is 15 residues. The chain's CDR3 is CASSWATPVFYGYTF. For the CDR3, the DNA is TGTGCCAGCAGCTGGGCAACCCCAGTATTCTATGGCTACACCTTC.

Remarks on this clonotype: The junction departs from the called germline gene at one end, perhaps through a read error. The chain combines TRBV2 with TRBJ1-2, with D uncertain. The germline V gene has CDR1 SNHLY and CDR2 FYNNEI. CDR3 length: 11 amino acids. The CDR3: CAGSVGYGYTF. The DNA of the CDR3 is TGTGCCGGCAGTGTGGGCTATGGCTACACCTTC.

Comment on this clonotype: This may be a read error: a much more frequent sequence differs by one nucleotide. Because it lacks the conserved phenylalanine or tryptophan at the end, this CDR3 is likely a read error. This rearrangement joins TRBV12-3 or TRBV12-4 to TRBJ1-5; a weak D match, TRBD1 (5 bases). V lost 4 bases and J 0 bases, leaving 16 bases between the germline ends. This CDR3 has 17 amino acids. CDR3 sequence reads: CASSSSTAPHSNQPQHV. For the CDR3, the DNA is TGTGCCAGCAGTTCCTCGACAGCTCCACATAGCAATCAGCCCCAGCATGTT.

The V call is TRBV14, the J call TRBJ1-6, with D unresolved. This CDR3 contains 12 residues. V dropped 3 bases and J dropped 14 bases, with 11 bases sitting between them. Germline V lookup: CDR1 SGHDN, CDR2 FVKESK. This chain's CDR3 is CASSQTTKTLHF. CDR3 nucleotides: TGTGCCAGCAGCCAGACAACTAAGACCCTCCACTTT.

The chain links TRBV6-5 to TRBJ2-2; TRBD2 agrees at 9 bases. This CDR3 contains 15 residues. Germline values: CDR1 MNHEY, CDR2 SVGAGI. The V gene end was trimmed by 5 bases and the J gene end by 5 bases; junction bases not matched to a gene: 6. CDR3 residues: CASSEAGGSTGELFF. The CDR3, as DNA: TGTGCCAGCAGTGAAGCGGGAGGTTCAACCGGGGAGCTGTTTTTT.

The table lists this clonotype with a few counts. The junction shows a germline mismatch at one end, possibly a read error. The chain employs TRBV19 and TRBJ1-2, with 7 bases fitting TRBD1. This CDR3 contains 14 residues. Germline values: CDR1 LNHDA, CDR2 SQIVND (reference sequence). The DNA for the CDR3 is TGTGCCAGTACCATTAGCCGGGACAGAGAAAAAAGATTCTTC. Translating gives CASTISRDREKRFF.

The rearrangement links TRBV20-1 to TRBJ1-4, with 11 bases fitting TRBD1. Germline CDR1 reads DFQATT; CDR2 reads SNEGSKA (reference sequence). CDR3 length: 15 amino acids. Trimming took 1 base from V and 8 from J; bases not matched to a gene: 6. DNA of the CDR3: TGCAGTGCTAGAGCCGGGACAGGGGGAGGGGAAAAACTGTTTTTT. Amino acids: CSARAGTGGGEKLFF.

The chain carries TRBV7-9 and TRBJ2-2; D possibly corresponds to TRBD1 (6 bases). V was pared by 6 bases and J by 6 bases, with 17 bases between. The CDR3 spans 15 residues. Per the germline V gene, CDR1 is SEHNR and CDR2 is FQNEAQ (reference sequence). The CDR3 reads CASSPVRGGPGELFF. CDR3 nucleotides: TGTGCCAGCAGTCCGGTCAGGGGCGGACCCGGGGAGCTGTTTTTT.

The chain recombines TRBV5-1 with TRBJ2-7; D ambiguous. Germline values: CDR1 SGHRS, CDR2 YFSETQ. V dropped 2 bases and J dropped 3 bases, with 18 bases sitting between them. The CDR3 totals 16 residues. This chain's CDR3 is CASSLNGQMGVYEQYF. CDR3 sequence (DNA): TGCGCCAGCAGCTTAAACGGCCAGATGGGTGTCTACGAGCAGTACTTC.

The chain has TRBV20-1 and TRBJ1-6; 9 bases line up with TRBD1. Germline V gives CDR1 DFQATT, CDR2 SNEGSKA (reference sequence). J gave up 6 bases and V 0 bases, and 3 bases lay outside the gene matches. This CDR3 region has 15 residues. The DNA for the CDR3 is TGCAGTGCTAGAGATAGGGACAGGGTTAATTCACCCCTCCACTTT. This encodes CSARDRDRVNSPLHF.

This clonotype was counted many times. The rearrangement links TRBV7-9 to TRBJ2-7, with TRBD1 identical over 10 bases. Trimming removed 5 bases from V and 5 bases from J; junction bases left unmatched: 9. Germline CDR1 SEHNR, CDR2 FQNEAQ (reference sequence). This CDR3 region has 15 residues. The CDR3 here is CASSHRGTGVHEQYF. The CDR3 nucleotides are TGTGCCAGCAGCCACCGCGGGACAGGGGTCCACGAGCAGTACTTC.

This clonotype was observed a few times. V is TRBV25-1 and J is TRBJ2-2, with D possibly TRBD1 on 5 matching bases. The CDR3 extends over 16 amino acids. CDR1 is MGHDK and CDR2 is SYGVNS in the germline V gene. Trimming pared 6 bases from V and 4 bases from J, leaving 18 bases between. CDR3 DNA sequence: TGTGCCAGCAGCTTAGTGGGCTCCCAGGGCACCGGGGAGCTGTTTTTT. Its protein is CASSLVGSQGTGELFF.

The chain has TRBV4-2 and TRBJ1-1, with D tentatively TRBD1 (5 bases). Germline V gene sequence: CDR1 LGHNA, CDR2 YNFKEQ. Trimming removed 1 base at V and 8 bases at J, with 17 bases between. The CDR3 sequence is 15 residues long. CDR3 DNA: TGTGCCAGCAGCCAAGCTGGGAGACAGAGATCCGAAGCTTTCTTT. Encoded protein: CASSQAGRQRSEAFF.